Shown below are 32 T cell receptor beta chains from a single sample sequenced in a study of T cells after yellow fever vaccination. Each CDR3 protein is one row after TCRdb ran MiXCR on the 5' RACE reads. The repertoire holds 20,000 to 25,000 distinct CDR3 sequences, with around 5% as singletons. This material consisted of PBMCs, either bulk or a sorted T-cell subset (CD4+, CD8+, memory, or dextramer-sorted; not recorded which), taken about 49 days after the first yellow fever vaccination. These receptors came from a man in his late teens or twenties who received the YFV17D yellow fever vaccine.

This clonotype was seen repeatedly, ten times or more. The V call is TRBV11-2, the J call TRBJ1-1; TRBD1 is a possible D gene (5 bases). V was shortened by 3 bases and J by 7 bases, with 12 bases between the two germline ends. The V gene's germline CDR1 is SGHAT and CDR2 FQNNGV. The CDR3 totals 13 residues. The CDR3 bases are TGTGCCAGCAGCTTCAAGGGGCGGGTTGAAGCTTTCTTT. This sequence encodes CASSFKGRVEAFF. The full variable domain, rest sourced from reference TRBV11-2 and TRBJ1-1, is EAGVAQSPRYKIIEKRQSVAFWCNPISGHATLYWYQQILGQGPKLLIQFQNNGVVDDSQLPKDRFSAERLKGVDSTLKIQPAKLEDSAVYLCASSFKGRVEAFFGQGTRLTVV.

In this sample, this clonotype turned up many times. The genes are TRBV18 and TRBJ2-1; 9 bases align to TRBD2. Germline V CDR1 and CDR2: KGHSH, LQKENI. With V trimmed by 0 bases and J by 4 bases, 4 bases remained unmatched. This CDR3 region has 16 residues. The CDR3 here is CASSPPSGGKYNEQFF. The CDR3 region has the DNA TGTGCCAGCTCACCACCGAGCGGGGGGAAATACAATGAGCAGTTCTTC.

There are many counts of this clonotype. The V gene is TRBV15, the J gene TRBJ1-1; the D is unclear. Looked up from germline, CDR1 is LNHNV and CDR2 is YYDKDF (reference sequence). This CDR3 is built from 14 residues. The V and J ends lost 6 bases and 2 bases respectively, with 13 bases between them. The CDR3 is CATRSDKANTEAFF. The CDR3 DNA sequence: TGTGCCACCAGGTCCGACAAGGCTAACACTGAAGCTTTCTTT.

As to this clonotype: This may be a read error: a much more frequent sequence differs by one nucleotide. CDR3 amino acids: CAWSTGTGRANTEAFF. CDR3 bases: TGTGCCTGGAGTACAGGGACAGGGCGAGCGAACACTGAAGCTTTCTTT. The J gene is TRBJ1-1, the V gene TRBV30; 9 nucleotides match TRBD1. Unmatched junction bases numbered 8, after V lost 2 bases and J lost 1 base. The CDR3 contains 16 residues. Germline V gene data show CDR1 as GTSNPN and CDR2 as SVGIG (reference sequence).

This clonotype was counted many times. The chain has TRBV5-4 and TRBJ1-2, with a tentative D call TRBD1 (6 bases). Germline V gene lookup returns CDR1 SGHNT and CDR2 YYREEE (reference sequence). Between the trimmed V and J ends, which lost 4 bases and 5 bases, there was a span of 21 bases. The CDR3 spans 16 residues. The CDR3 DNA sequence: TGTGCCAGCAGCATCGGACAGCGGACATCCTGGTATGGCTACACCTTC. The encoded protein is CASSIGQRTSWYGYTF.

This clonotype was found many times. The V call is TRBV20-1, the J call TRBJ1-6; perhaps TRBD1 as D (5 bases). V was shortened by 1 base and J by 7 bases, with 8 bases between the two germline ends. Germline loops: CDR1 DFQATT, CDR2 SNEGSKA (reference sequence). The CDR3 is made up of 13 amino acids. The CDR3 region is CSARGQLNSPLHF. In DNA form, the CDR3 reads TGCAGTGCTAGAGGACAGCTAAATTCACCCCTCCACTTT.

This clonotype was observed at least ten times. The V gene is TRBV4-1, the J gene TRBJ1-1; D remains ambiguous. This CDR3 is built from 15 residues. Looked up from germline, CDR1 is MGHRA and CDR2 is YSYEKL. V gave up 1 base and J gave up 3 bases, with 12 bases separating them. The CDR3 DNA follows: TGCGCCAGCAGCCAAGGGGTAGTCGGCCACACTGAAGCTTTCTTT. Translated, it gives CASSQGVVGHTEAFF.

This clonotype was seen repeatedly, ten times or more. The CDR3 region has the DNA TGTGCCAGCAGCTTAGGACAGGGACTAGCGGCTTACTTC. Its protein product is CASSLGQGLAAYF. The chain is built from TRBV7-9 and TRBJ2-7; 11 bases align to TRBD2. The CDR3 runs to 13 residues. The V segment lost 1 base and the J segment 13 bases; nucleotides outside the gene matches: 6. CDR1 SEHNR and CDR2 FQNEAQ come from the germline V gene (reference sequence).

This clonotype was counted many times. V and J are TRBV18 and TRBJ1-1, with 10 bases lining up with TRBD1. J was trimmed by 6 bases and V by 5 bases; bases with no gene match: 3. The CDR3 has 13 residues. CDR1 and CDR2 (germline): KGHSH, LQKENI. CDR3 in DNA: TGTGCCAGCTCAGGACAGGGGGGGCCTGAAGCTTTCTTT. Encoded protein: CASSGQGGPEAFF.

This clonotype has a count of ten or more. The chain links TRBV7-9 to TRBJ1-3, with D uncertain. CDR1 SEHNR and CDR2 FQNEAQ come from the germline V gene (reference sequence). Deletions cut 5 bases from V and 4 bases from J, with 6 bases between. The CDR3 is made up of 12 amino acids. The DNA of the CDR3 is TGTGCCAGCAGCCAGACAGGAAACACCATATATTTT. As protein: CASSQTGNTIYF. Based on the CDR3 plus reference TRBV7-9 and TRBJ1-3, the full variable domain is DTGVSQNPRHKITKRGQNVTFRCDPISEHNRLYWYRQTLGQGPEFLTYFQNEAQLEKSRLLSDRFSAERPKGSFSTLEIQRTEQGDSAMYLCASSQTGNTIYFGEGSWLTVV.

This clonotype was recorded at least ten times. This chain uses TRBV5-1 with TRBJ2-7; D is perhaps TRBD1 (6 bases). Germline CDR1 and CDR2: SGHRS and YFSETQ. CDR3 length equals 14 residues. V shed 0 bases and J shed 3 bases, with 10 bases lying between them. The CDR3 nucleotides read TGCGCCAGCAGCTTGGAGGCAGGGGTCTACGAGCAGTACTTC. Translation gives CASSLEAGVYEQYF.

Many counts were recorded for this clonotype. The V and J genes are TRBV5-1 and TRBJ2-1, with TRBD1 identical over 7 bases. This CDR3 comprises 17 residues. The V gene end was trimmed by 3 bases and the J gene end by 3 bases; junction bases not matched to a gene: 12. The germline V gene has CDR1 SGHRS and CDR2 YFSETQ. CDR3 sequence reads: CASSYNPTGNSYNEQFF. CDR3 sequence (DNA): TGCGCCAGCAGCTACAACCCGACAGGGAATAGCTACAATGAGCAGTTCTTC.

Ten or more counts support this clonotype. J is TRBJ2-3 and V is TRBV10-2; TRBD1 matches at 8 bases. The germline V gene has CDR1 WSHSY and CDR2 SAAADI. This CDR3 comprises 14 residues. V lost 7 bases to trimming and J lost 1 base; unmatched junction nucleotides: 4. The CDR3 protein is CASTATGGTDTQYF. The CDR3, as DNA: TGCGCCAGCACGGCGACAGGGGGCACAGATACGCAGTATTTT.

This clonotype was recorded many times. The chain couples TRBV24-1 to TRBJ2-5, with 7 bases that match TRBD1. The length of the CDR3 is 17 residues. CDR1 is KGHDR, CDR2 SFDVKD, per germline. J lost 5 bases, V lost 4 bases, and 15 bases had no gene match. For the CDR3, the DNA is TGTGCCACCAGTGACAACATAAGGGGGCAGGGAAATGAGACCCAGTACTTC. This codes for CATSDNIRGQGNETQYF.

This clonotype came up many times. The V call is TRBV18, the J call TRBJ1-3; D may be TRBD1 (6 bases). CDR1 and CDR2 (germline): KGHSH, LQKENI. Trimming cost V 3 bases and J 0 bases, with 12 bases left between them. This CDR3 spans 16 amino acids. CDR3 amino acids: CASSPSQGFSGNTIYF. The CDR3 DNA follows: TGTGCCAGCTCACCGTCCCAGGGGTTCTCTGGAAACACCATATATTTT.

This clonotype has a count of ten or more. The gene calls are TRBV7-2 and TRBJ1-2; D is perhaps TRBD1 (5 bases). This CDR3 has 14 amino acids. Germline-derived CDR1 and CDR2 are SGHTA and FQGNSA. The ends were cut back, 5 bases at V and 1 base at J, with 11 bases in the middle. CDR3 bases: TGTGCCAGCAGCCCGGACGGACATAACTATGGCTACACCTTC. This translates into CASSPDGHNYGYTF.

This clonotype was counted ten times or more. The V gene is TRBV19, the J gene TRBJ2-5; 7 bases agree with TRBD2. CDR1 and CDR2 from the germline V gene are LNHDA and SQIVND (reference sequence). V lost 2 bases, J lost 2 bases, and 5 bases stayed unmatched. The CDR3 loop spans 15 amino acids. As DNA, the CDR3 is TGTGCCAGTAGTATAAGCGGGGTTGCTCAAGAGACCCAGTACTTC. Encoded protein: CASSISGVAQETQYF.

This clonotype is medium-sized (0.01 to 0.1%). The chain links TRBV7-6 to TRBJ2-1; D not certain. This CDR3 has 15 residues. Trimming shortened V by 0 bases and J by 2 bases, and 8 bases separated the two germline ends. The germline CDR1 and CDR2 sequences are SGHVS and FNYEAQ. This chain's CDR3 is CASSLALVPYNEQFF. CDR3 nucleotides: TGTGCCAGCAGCTTAGCGTTGGTTCCCTACAATGAGCAGTTCTTC.

This clonotype was seen at least ten times. This chain links TRBV4-3 with TRBJ2-3; a weak D match, TRBD1 (5 bases). The length of the CDR3 is 16 residues. V dropped 4 bases and J dropped 3 bases, with 17 bases sitting between them. CDR1 is LGHNA, CDR2 YSLEER, per germline. The CDR3, as DNA: TGCGCCAGCAGCCGAGGTAGTGACAGAAAGACAGATACGCAGTATTTT. Its protein is CASSRGSDRKTDTQYF.

This clonotype was observed many times. The chain links TRBV4-1 to TRBJ2-5; D may match TRBD1 or TRBD2 (7 bases each). Looked up from germline, CDR1 is MGHRA and CDR2 is YSYEKL. V dropped 1 base and J dropped 5 bases, with 17 bases sitting between them. This CDR3 spans 16 amino acids. Here the CDR3 reads CASSQAGAGGGETQYF. The CDR3 coding sequence is TGCGCCAGCAGCCAAGCTGGAGCAGGGGGGGGGGAGACCCAGTACTTC.

This clonotype came up many times. Germline and junction disagree at one end, which may indicate a read error. The chain links TRBV5-4 to TRBJ2-2, with 7 bases aligning to TRBD2. This CDR3 is built from 15 residues. In germline, CDR1 is SGHNT, CDR2 YYREEE (reference sequence). The CDR3 is CASRLGGADTGELFF. The DNA of the CDR3 is TGTGCCAGCAGGTTGGGAGGGGCTGACACCGGGGAGCTGTTTTTT.

Many counts were recorded for this clonotype. This chain links TRBV5-4 with TRBJ1-1; 8 bases are a match to TRBD1. The CDR3 contains 16 residues. CDR1 and CDR2 (germline): SGHNT, YYREEE (reference sequence). V dropped 0 bases and J dropped 3; count of bases not matched to a gene: 7. As DNA, the CDR3 is TGTGCCAGCAGCTTGGGGGGCCAGGGGGCTCACACTGAAGCTTTCTTT. This gives the protein CASSLGGQGAHTEAFF.

Many counts were recorded for this clonotype. This chain links TRBV6-2 or TRBV6-3 with TRBJ1-2, with D perhaps TRBD1 (5 bases). Trimming took off 1 base at V and 2 bases at J, with 5 bases between the two ends. Germline V lookup: CDR1 MNHEY, CDR2 SVGEGT. This CDR3 is built from 13 residues. CDR3 residues: CASSYWGNYGYTF. The CDR3, as DNA: TGTGCCAGCAGTTACTGGGGGAACTATGGCTACACCTTC.

This clonotype was detected many times. The chain employs TRBV6-2 or TRBV6-3 and TRBJ1-2; 9 bases fit TRBD1. CDR3 length equals 14 residues. Germline CDR1 and CDR2: MNHEY and SVGEGT. V lost 6 bases, J lost 4 bases, and 6 bases stayed unmatched. CDR3 residues: CASRRQGVGYGYTF. The CDR3 DNA follows: TGTGCCAGCAGACGACAGGGGGTCGGCTATGGCTACACCTTC.

There are many counts of this clonotype. The V and J genes are TRBV24-1 and TRBJ2-1; tentatively, D is TRBD2 (5 bases). CDR1 is KGHDR, CDR2 SFDVKD, per germline. CDR3 size: 12 residues. The V gene lost 9 bases and the J gene lost 7 bases, with 12 bases spanning the gap. For the CDR3, the DNA is TGTGCCACCGGAGGAACGCCGAATGAGCAGTTCTTC. Protein product: CATGGTPNEQFF.

This clonotype was recorded many times. The CDR3 DNA is TGTGCCAGCAGAGGGACAGTTGGCTACACCTTC. Translated, it gives CASRGTVGYTF. This chain uses TRBV7-2 with TRBJ1-2; 7 bases line up with TRBD1. Losses at the gene ends were 6 bases for V and 7 bases for J; bases not matched to a gene: 2. Germline V gene lookup returns CDR1 SGHTA and CDR2 FQGNSA. This CDR3 spans 11 amino acids.

The table lists this clonotype with many counts. The chain joins TRBV18 to TRBJ2-5, with D possibly matching TRBD2 (5 bases). Germline loops: CDR1 KGHSH, CDR2 LQKENI. The CDR3 extends over 18 amino acids. V lost 3 bases, J lost 1 base, and 21 bases lay in between. CDR3 DNA: TGTGCCAGCTCACCCTCCCTCCGTCCGGGGTCGGGCCAAGAGACCCAGTACTTC. It encodes CASSPSLRPGSGQETQYF.

This clonotype showed up many times. The J gene is TRBJ2-2, the V gene TRBV7-2; TRBD2 agrees at 8 bases. Germline loops: CDR1 SGHTA, CDR2 FQGNSA. J lost 0 bases, V lost 6 bases, and 6 bases had no gene match. This CDR3 contains 16 residues. The CDR3 spells CASRPPGLANTGELFF. Written as DNA, the CDR3 is TGTGCCAGCAGGCCTCCGGGACTAGCGAACACCGGGGAGCTGTTTTTT. The full variable domain, its missing parts supplied by reference TRBV7-2 and TRBJ2-2, is GAGVSQSPSNKVTEKGKDVELRCDPISGHTALYWYRQSLGQGLEFLIYFQGNSAPDKSGLPSDRFSAERTGGSVSTLTIQRTQQEDSAVYLCASRPPGLANTGELFFGEGSRLTVL.

This clonotype occurred many times. This chain links TRBV27 with TRBJ2-3; tentative D call: TRBD2 (6 bases). The germline V gene has CDR1 MNHEY and CDR2 SMNVEV (reference sequence). The CDR3 consists of 14 residues. V lost 5 bases and J lost 10, with 19 bases in between. Written as DNA, the CDR3 is TGTGCCAGCAGTGAGGGACTGGCCTCCGGATCGCAGTATTTT. Translated: CASSEGLASGSQYF.

This clonotype was detected ten times or more. The chain couples TRBV27 to TRBJ1-1; 9 positions match TRBD1. The CDR3 contains 13 residues. V lost 3 bases and J lost 8; bases outside the gene matches: 4. Germline lookup yields CDR1 MNHEY and CDR2 SMNVEV (reference sequence). In DNA form, the CDR3 reads TGTGCCAGCAGTTTGCACAGGGGGCTAGAAGCTTTCTTT. Translating gives CASSLHRGLEAFF.

This clonotype was detected many times. Here the CDR3 DNA reads TGTGCCAGCAGTGATGGGGAAGGGGGCAATCAGCCCCAGCATTTT. Translation gives CASSDGEGGNQPQHF. The gene calls are TRBV6-1 and TRBJ1-5, with D tentatively TRBD1 (5 bases). The length of the CDR3 is 15 residues. The V and J ends lost 3 bases and 2 bases respectively, with 11 bases between them. Germline CDR1 and CDR2: MNHNS and SASEGT.

This clonotype was detected many times. The chain joins TRBV5-4 to TRBJ2-3; no definite D call. The CDR3 loop spans 14 amino acids. The V and J ends lost 1 base and 4 bases respectively, with 10 bases between them. The germline CDR1 and CDR2 sequences are SGHNT and YYREEE (reference sequence). The chain's CDR3 is CASSLPQNPDTQYF. CDR3 DNA: TGTGCCAGCAGCTTGCCTCAGAACCCAGATACGCAGTATTTT.